This is a list of T cell receptor beta chains from one sample in a study of CD8 T cells in ankylosing spondylitis. MiXCR, applied by TCRdb to the 5' RACE reads, yields one record per CDR3 protein. The sample contains more than 500,000 distinct CDR3 sequences, under 5.5% of which appear only once. The sample was blood, either unsorted or a sorted T cell fraction (not recorded which). The source of these receptors is a male donor with ankylosing spondylitis. The CDR3 runs from the conserved cysteine through the conserved F or W. A D gene is named only where the DNA matches it firmly. Clone size, where shown, is once, few, many, or a class for clones that have expanded.

clone size	D gene	V gene	J gene	CDR3 protein	CDR3 DNA
many	NA	TRBV20-1	TRBJ1-5	CSAQQGNQPQHF	TGCAGTGCTCAACAGGGTAATCAGCCCCAGCATTTT
many	TRBD1	TRBV29-1	TRBJ1-1	CSVEGMTGDRMNTEAFF	TGCAGCGTTGAAGGGATGACAGGGGATCGCATGAACACTGAAGCTTTCTTT
many	TRBD1	TRBV29-1	TRBJ1-5	CSVIGGRGSHQPQHF	TGCAGCGTCATCGGAGGCAGGGGGAGTCATCAGCCCCAGCATTTT
many	TRBD2	TRBV6-2/TRBV6-3	TRBJ2-1	CASSALAGGYNEQFF	TGTGCCAGCAGCGCTCTAGCGGGAGGGTACAATGAGCAGTTCTTC
many	NA	TRBV7-9	TRBJ2-1	CASSLAGREYNEQFF	TGTGCCAGCAGCTTAGCGGGCAGGGAGTACAATGAGCAGTTCTTC
many	NA	TRBV5-1	TRBJ1-2	CASQAGTGWVSGYTF	TGCGCCAGTCAGGCGGGAACAGGTTGGGTGAGCGGCTACACCTTC
many	NA	TRBV29-1	TRBJ2-4	CSSSVAKNIQYF	TGCAGCTCCTCGGTAGCCAAAAACATTCAGTACTTC
NA	TRBD1	TRBV27	TRBJ2-7	CASSPGQRYSYEQYF	TGTGCCAGCAGTCCGGGACAGAGGTACTCCTACGAGCAGTACTTC
many	NA	TRBV6-1	TRBJ1-2	CASSRDRTLGYTF	TGTGCCAGCAGCCGTGACAGAACTCTAGGCTACACCTTC
many	TRBD1	TRBV12-3/TRBV12-4	TRBJ2-1	CASTLGQGAWDEQFF	TGTGCCAGCACCTTGGGACAGGGGGCTTGGGATGAGCAGTTCTTC
NA	TRBD1	TRBV6-1	TRBJ2-7	CASRRDRVTYEQYF	TGTGCCAGCAGAAGGGACAGGGTCACCTACGAGCAGTACTTC
many	NA	TRBV20-1	TRBJ1-5	CSARANRPEEPQHF	TGCAGTGCTAGAGCCAACAGGCCGGAAGAGCCCCAGCATTTT
many	NA	TRBV15	TRBJ2-3	CATSRRPPPGSTDTQYF	TGTGCCACCAGCAGGAGACCCCCCCCGGGAAGCACAGATACGCAGTATTTT
many	TRBD1	TRBV5-1	TRBJ2-7	CASSQGQVAYEQYF	TGCGCCAGCAGCCAGGGACAGGTGGCCTACGAGCAGTACTTC
few	NA	TRBV5-5	TRBJ1-2	CASSLDPGSGGYTF	TGTGCCAGCAGCTTGGACCCGGGTAGTGGAGGCTACACCTTC
many	NA	TRBV11-2	TRBJ2-7	CASSSRGETYEQYF	TGTGCCAGCAGCTCGAGAGGGGAAACCTACGAGCAGTACTTC
many	TRBD1	TRBV7-2	TRBJ1-3	CASSLVGTGGGNTIYF	TGTGCCAGCAGCTTAGTTGGGACAGGCGGCGGAAACACCATATATTTT
many	NA	TRBV5-5	TRBJ1-1	CASSWLREGEAFF	TGTGCCAGCAGCTGGCTCCGGGAGGGTGAAGCTTTCTTT
many	NA	TRBV29-1	TRBJ1-5	CSVDAGEGVQHF	TGCAGCGTTGACGCAGGGGAAGGTGTTCAGCATTTT
many	NA	TRBV19	TRBJ2-3	CASSGDTDTQYF	TGTGCCAGTAGTGGGGATACAGATACGCAGTATTTT
many	NA	TRBV29-1	TRBJ2-1	CSALPQGIDEQFF	TGCAGCGCCCTACCCCAGGGGATCGATGAGCAGTTCTTC
many	NA	TRBV4-3	TRBJ1-2	CASSPETGLGYTF	TGCGCCAGCAGCCCGGAAACAGGGCTGGGCTACACCTTC
many	TRBD1	TRBV12-3/TRBV12-4	TRBJ2-2	CASRGTVNTGELFF	TGTGCCAGCAGGGGGACAGTAAACACCGGGGAGCTGTTTTTT
many	TRBD2	TRBV6-5	TRBJ2-4	CASRLEGLAGGHIQYF	TGTGCCAGCAGACTCGAAGGGCTAGCGGGGGGACACATTCAGTACTTC
many	TRBD1	TRBV25-1	TRBJ1-6	CASGRTGNSPLHF	TGTGCCAGCGGCCGGACAGGCAATTCACCCCTCCACTTT
few	NA	TRBV30	TRBJ2-7	CAWGRGEQYF	TGTGCCTGGGGGCGAGGCGAGCAGTACTTC
many	NA	TRBV28	TRBJ2-7	CASRIGRAYEQYF	TGTGCCAGCAGAATCGGACGGGCCTACGAGCAGTACTTC
few	NA	TRBV7-2	TRBJ2-1	CASSLLRTLRGYEQFF	TGTGCCAGCAGCTTACTCAGGACCCTTAGGGGCTATGAGCAGTTCTTC
many	NA	TRBV7-2	TRBJ1-1	CASSLGPAGTEAFF	TGTGCCAGCAGCTTAGGTCCAGCGGGCACTGAAGCTTTCTTT
NA	TRBD2	TRBV20-1	TRBJ2-2	CSAREFYRDYVRTTGELFF	TGCAGTGCTAGAGAATTTTATCGGGACTACGTTAGAACCACCGGGGAGCTGTTTTTT
many	TRBD1	TRBV29-1	TRBJ1-4	CSVPLTGEKLFF	TGCAGCGTCCCCCTGACAGGGGAAAAACTGTTTTTT
many	NA	TRBV6-2/TRBV6-3	TRBJ1-6	CASSYSYSPLHF	TGTGCCAGCAGTTACTCCTATTCACCCCTCCACTTT
many	NA	TRBV6-2/TRBV6-3	TRBJ1-1	CASSAQLNTEAFF	TGTGCCAGCAGTGCCCAATTGAACACTGAAGCTTTCTTT
few	NA	TRBV14	TRBJ2-7	CASSRQRLSEQYF	TGTGCCAGCAGCCGACAACGCCTTTCCGAGCAGTACTTC
many	TRBD2	TRBV7-8	TRBJ2-1	CASSLIVAGGYNEQFF	TGTGCCAGCAGCTTAATCGTAGCGGGAGGCTACAATGAGCAGTTCTTC
many	TRBD1	TRBV15	TRBJ1-5	CATSRDMWDTGASNQPQHF	TGTGCCACCAGCAGAGATATGTGGGATACAGGGGCTAGCAATCAGCCCCAGCATTTT
many	NA	TRBV10-3	TRBJ2-7	CAISTLIGVGHEQYF	TGTGCCATCAGTACCTTAATCGGGGTGGGTCACGAGCAGTACTTC
many	NA	TRBV20-1	TRBJ2-7	CSARSSRGWYEQYF	TGCAGTGCTAGAAGCTCGAGGGGGTGGTACGAGCAGTACTTC
many	NA	TRBV13	TRBJ2-5	CASSPGRETQYF	TGTGCCAGCAGCCCAGGGCGAGAGACCCAGTACTTC
few	TRBD2	TRBV4-1	TRBJ2-3	CASSRQTSGRGGDTQYF	TGCGCCAGCAGCCGGCAGACTAGCGGGAGAGGTGGCGATACGCAGTATTTT
few	NA	TRBV7-2	TRBJ2-5	CASSLQAQRGQETQYF	TGTGCCAGCAGCTTACAGGCCCAAAGAGGCCAAGAGACCCAGTACTTC
NA	NA	TRBV20-1	TRBJ1-4	CSARDMGPLNEKLFF	TGCAGTGCTAGAGATATGGGGCCCCTCAATGAAAAACTGTTTTTT
many	TRBD1	TRBV6-5	TRBJ2-6	CASSYFGTGAGANVLTF	TGTGCCAGCAGTTACTTCGGGACAGGGGCAGGGGCCAACGTCCTGACTTTC
many	TRBD1	TRBV29-1	TRBJ2-3	CSAGTGDITDTQYF	TGCAGCGCTGGGACAGGGGACATCACAGATACGCAGTATTTT
many	NA	TRBV12-3/TRBV12-4	TRBJ1-2	CASSLVAGLGYTF	TGTGCCAGCAGTTTAGTTGCGGGTTTGGGCTACACCTTC
many	NA	TRBV12-3/TRBV12-4	TRBJ1-3	CASSHRNTIYF	TGTGCCAGCAGTCATAGAAACACCATATATTTT
many	NA	TRBV7-6	TRBJ1-3	CASSLGGGYTGNTIYF	TGTGCCAGCAGCTTAGGAGGCGGTTACACTGGAAACACCATATATTTT
NA	TRBD1	TRBV6-5	TRBJ2-7	CASSYDGTGSYEQYF	TGTGCCAGCAGTTACGATGGGACAGGATCCTACGAGCAGTACTTC
many	NA	TRBV18	TRBJ1-1	CASSGEMNTEAFF	TGTGCCAGCTCCGGCGAGATGAACACTGAAGCTTTCTTT
many	NA	TRBV28	TRBJ2-7	CASTLIGTSYEQYF	TGTGCCAGCACCCTTATCGGGACATCCTACGAGCAGTACTTC
few	NA	TRBV5-4	TRBJ2-4	CASSSSRRGNIQYF	TGTGCCAGCAGCTCGTCGCGGAGGGGTAACATTCAGTACTTC
many	TRBD2	TRBV4-3	TRBJ2-5	CASSQSGTSGSHLETQYF	TGCGCCAGCAGCCAAAGCGGGACTAGCGGGAGTCATTTAGAGACCCAGTACTTC